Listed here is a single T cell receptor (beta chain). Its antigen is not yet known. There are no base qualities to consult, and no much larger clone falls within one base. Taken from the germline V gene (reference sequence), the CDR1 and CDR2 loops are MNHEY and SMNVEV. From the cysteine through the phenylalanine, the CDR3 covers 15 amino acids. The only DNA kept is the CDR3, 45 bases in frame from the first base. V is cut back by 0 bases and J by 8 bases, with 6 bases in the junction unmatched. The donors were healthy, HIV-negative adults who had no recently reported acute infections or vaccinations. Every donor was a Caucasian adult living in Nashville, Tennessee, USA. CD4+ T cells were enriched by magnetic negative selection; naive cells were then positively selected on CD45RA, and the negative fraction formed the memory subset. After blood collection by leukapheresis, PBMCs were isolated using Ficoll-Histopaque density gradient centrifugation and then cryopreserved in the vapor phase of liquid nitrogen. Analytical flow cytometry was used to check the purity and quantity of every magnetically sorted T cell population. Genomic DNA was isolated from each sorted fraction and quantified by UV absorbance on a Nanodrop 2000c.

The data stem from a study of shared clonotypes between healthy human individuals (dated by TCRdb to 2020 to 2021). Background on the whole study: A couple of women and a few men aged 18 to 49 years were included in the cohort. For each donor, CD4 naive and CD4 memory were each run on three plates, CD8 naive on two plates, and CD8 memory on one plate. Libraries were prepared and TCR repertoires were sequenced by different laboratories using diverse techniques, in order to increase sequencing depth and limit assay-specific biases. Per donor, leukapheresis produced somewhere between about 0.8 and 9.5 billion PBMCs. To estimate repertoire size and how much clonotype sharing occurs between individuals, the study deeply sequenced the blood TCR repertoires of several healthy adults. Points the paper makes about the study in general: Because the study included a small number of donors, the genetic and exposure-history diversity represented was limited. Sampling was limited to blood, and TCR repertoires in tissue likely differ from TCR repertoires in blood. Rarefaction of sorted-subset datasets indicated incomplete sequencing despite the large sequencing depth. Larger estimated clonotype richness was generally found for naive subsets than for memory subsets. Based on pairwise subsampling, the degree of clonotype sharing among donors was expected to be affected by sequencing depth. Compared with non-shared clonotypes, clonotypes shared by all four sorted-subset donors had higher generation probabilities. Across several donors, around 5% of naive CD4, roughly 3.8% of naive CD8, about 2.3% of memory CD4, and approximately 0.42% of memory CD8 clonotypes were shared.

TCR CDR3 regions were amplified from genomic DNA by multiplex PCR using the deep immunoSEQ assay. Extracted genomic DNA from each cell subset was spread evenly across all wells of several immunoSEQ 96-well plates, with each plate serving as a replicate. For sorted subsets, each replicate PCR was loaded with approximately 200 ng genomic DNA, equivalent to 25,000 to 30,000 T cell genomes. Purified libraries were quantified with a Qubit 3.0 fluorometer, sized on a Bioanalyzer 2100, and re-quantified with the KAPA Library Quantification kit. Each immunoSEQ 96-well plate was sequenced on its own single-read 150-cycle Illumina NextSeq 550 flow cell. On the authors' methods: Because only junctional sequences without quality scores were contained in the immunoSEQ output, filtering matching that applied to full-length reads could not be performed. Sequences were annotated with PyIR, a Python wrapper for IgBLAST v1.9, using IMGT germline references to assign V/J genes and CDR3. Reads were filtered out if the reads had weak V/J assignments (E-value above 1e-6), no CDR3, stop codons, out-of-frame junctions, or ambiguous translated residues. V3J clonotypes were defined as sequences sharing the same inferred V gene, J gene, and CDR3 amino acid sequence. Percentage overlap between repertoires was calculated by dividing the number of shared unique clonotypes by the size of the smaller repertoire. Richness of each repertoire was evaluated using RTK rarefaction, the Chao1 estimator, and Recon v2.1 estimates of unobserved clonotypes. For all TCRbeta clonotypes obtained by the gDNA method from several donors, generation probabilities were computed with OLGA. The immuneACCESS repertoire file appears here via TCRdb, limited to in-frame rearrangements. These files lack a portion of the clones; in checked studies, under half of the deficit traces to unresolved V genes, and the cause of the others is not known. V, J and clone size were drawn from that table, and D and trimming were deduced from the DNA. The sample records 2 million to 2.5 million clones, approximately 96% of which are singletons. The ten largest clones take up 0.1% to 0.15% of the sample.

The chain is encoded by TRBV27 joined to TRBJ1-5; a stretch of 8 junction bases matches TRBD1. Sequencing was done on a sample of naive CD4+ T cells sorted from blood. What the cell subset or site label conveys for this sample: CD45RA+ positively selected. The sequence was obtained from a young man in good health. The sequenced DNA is TGTGCCAGCAGTTTATCACAGGGGGTGGGAGAGCCCCAGCATTTT. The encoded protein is CASSLSQGVGEPQHF.